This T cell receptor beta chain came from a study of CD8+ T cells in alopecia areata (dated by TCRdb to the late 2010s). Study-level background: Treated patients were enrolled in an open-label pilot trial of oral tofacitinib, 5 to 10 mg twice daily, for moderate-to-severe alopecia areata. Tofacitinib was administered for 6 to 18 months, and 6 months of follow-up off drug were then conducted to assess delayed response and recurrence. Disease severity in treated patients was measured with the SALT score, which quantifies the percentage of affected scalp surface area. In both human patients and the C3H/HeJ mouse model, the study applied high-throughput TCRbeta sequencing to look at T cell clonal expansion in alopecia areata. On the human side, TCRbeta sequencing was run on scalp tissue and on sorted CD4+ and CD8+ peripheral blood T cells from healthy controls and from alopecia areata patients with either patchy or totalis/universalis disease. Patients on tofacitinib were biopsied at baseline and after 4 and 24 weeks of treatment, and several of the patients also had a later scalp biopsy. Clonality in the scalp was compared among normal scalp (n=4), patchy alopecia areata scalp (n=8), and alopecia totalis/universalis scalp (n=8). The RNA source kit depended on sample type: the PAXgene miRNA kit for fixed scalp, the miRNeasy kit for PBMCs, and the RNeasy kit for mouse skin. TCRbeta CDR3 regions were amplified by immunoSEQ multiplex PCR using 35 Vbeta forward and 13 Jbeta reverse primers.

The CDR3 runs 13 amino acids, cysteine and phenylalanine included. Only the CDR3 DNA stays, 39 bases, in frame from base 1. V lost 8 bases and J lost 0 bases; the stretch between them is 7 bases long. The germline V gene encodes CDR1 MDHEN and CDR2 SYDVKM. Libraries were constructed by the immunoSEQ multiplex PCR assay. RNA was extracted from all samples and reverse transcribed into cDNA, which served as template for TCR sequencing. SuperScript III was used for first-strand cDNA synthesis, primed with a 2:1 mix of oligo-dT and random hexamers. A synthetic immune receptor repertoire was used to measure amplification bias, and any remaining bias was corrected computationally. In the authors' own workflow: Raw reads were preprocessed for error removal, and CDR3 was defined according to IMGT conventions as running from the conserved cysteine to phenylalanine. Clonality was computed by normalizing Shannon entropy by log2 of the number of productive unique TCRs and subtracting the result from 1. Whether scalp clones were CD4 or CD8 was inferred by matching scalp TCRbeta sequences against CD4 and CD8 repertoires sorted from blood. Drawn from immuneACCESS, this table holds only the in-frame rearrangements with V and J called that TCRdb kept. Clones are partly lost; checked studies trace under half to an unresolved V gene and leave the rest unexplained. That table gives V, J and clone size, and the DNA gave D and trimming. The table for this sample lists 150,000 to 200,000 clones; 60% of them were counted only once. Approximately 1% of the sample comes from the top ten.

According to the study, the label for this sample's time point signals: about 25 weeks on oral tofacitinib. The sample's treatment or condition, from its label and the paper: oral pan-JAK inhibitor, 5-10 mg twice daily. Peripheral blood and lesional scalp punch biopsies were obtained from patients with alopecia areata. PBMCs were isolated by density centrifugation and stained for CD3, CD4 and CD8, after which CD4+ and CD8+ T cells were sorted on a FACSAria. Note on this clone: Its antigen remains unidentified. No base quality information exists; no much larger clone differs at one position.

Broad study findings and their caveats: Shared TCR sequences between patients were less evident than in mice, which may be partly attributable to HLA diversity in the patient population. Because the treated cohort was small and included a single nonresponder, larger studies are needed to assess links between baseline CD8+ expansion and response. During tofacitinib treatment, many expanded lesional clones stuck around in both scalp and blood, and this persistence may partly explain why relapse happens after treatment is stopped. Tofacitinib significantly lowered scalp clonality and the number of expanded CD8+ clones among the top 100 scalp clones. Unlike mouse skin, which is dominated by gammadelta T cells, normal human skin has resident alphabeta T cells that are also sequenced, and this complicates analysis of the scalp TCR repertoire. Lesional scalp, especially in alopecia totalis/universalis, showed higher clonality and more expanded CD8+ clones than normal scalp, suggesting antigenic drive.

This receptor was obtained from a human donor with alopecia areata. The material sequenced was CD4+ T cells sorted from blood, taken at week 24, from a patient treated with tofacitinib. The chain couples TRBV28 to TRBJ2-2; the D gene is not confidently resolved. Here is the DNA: TGTGCCAGCGGATCAACGAACACCGGGGAGCTGTTTTTT. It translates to CASGSTNTGELFF.